The 20 T cell receptor beta chains below were found in one sample sequenced in a study of cytotoxic CD8 clonotypes in ibrutinib-treated CLL. Using immunoSEQ multiplex PCR, the repertoire was profiled, and TCRdb retains in-frame clones only, with some absent. Of around 310,000 clones in the sample, around four fifths were seen once. The sequences come from PBMCs, collected before ibrutinib treatment. The receptors were gathered from a human donor with chronic lymphocytic leukemia.

This sequence joins TRBV19 and TRBJ1-1; D gene ambiguous. Trimming pared 4 bases from V and 4 bases from J, leaving 16 bases between. The CDR3 covers 15 residues. Germline CDR1 LNHDA, CDR2 SQIVND (reference sequence). CDR3 residues: CASSRQMGRTTEAFF. The CDR3 DNA is TGTGCCAGTAGTAGGCAGATGGGGAGGACCACTGAAGCTTTCTTT.

The chain uses TRBV5-6 and TRBJ1-1, with D unresolved. The CDR3 is 15 residues long. The V gene lost 3 bases and the J gene lost 1 base, with 13 bases spanning the gap. Looked up from germline, CDR1 is SGHDT and CDR2 is YYEEEE. The CDR3 sequence: CASSSPFVWNTEAFF. The CDR3 nucleotides are TGTGCCAGCAGCTCTCCTTTTGTATGGAACACTGAAGCTTTCTTT.

The chain is built from TRBV9 and TRBJ2-1; TRBD1 matches at 7 bases. The CDR3 runs 12 residues. With V trimmed by 2 bases and J by 7 bases, 0 bases remained unmatched. CDR1 is SGDLS and CDR2 is YYNGEE in the germline V gene. The CDR3 spells CASSVTGNEQFF. The CDR3 DNA follows: TGTGCCAGCAGCGTGACAGGGAATGAGCAGTTCTTC. The full variable domain, completed using reference TRBV9 and TRBJ2-1, is DSGVTQTPKHLITATGQRVTLRCSPRSGDLSVYWYQQSLDQGLQFLIQYYNGEERAKGNILERFSAQQFPDLHSELNLSSLELGDSALYFCASSVTGNEQFFGPGTRLTVL.

The CDR3 DNA sequence: TGTGCCAGCAGCGTCGTAGCGGGAGATTATGAGACCCAGTACTTC. Its protein is CASSVVAGDYETQYF. The chain uses TRBV9 and TRBJ2-5; 9 nucleotides align to TRBD2. This CDR3 is built from 15 residues. Germline V lookup: CDR1 SGDLS, CDR2 YYNGEE. Trimming at V came to 2 bases and at J to 5 bases, leaving 7 bases not matched to a gene. Drawing the rest from reference TRBV9 and TRBJ2-5, the complete variable domain is DSGVTQTPKHLITATGQRVTLRCSPRSGDLSVYWYQQSLDQGLQFLIQYYNGEERAKGNILERFSAQQFPDLHSELNLSSLELGDSALYFCASSVVAGDYETQYFGPGTRLLVL.

The table lists this clone with a few counts. The rearrangement joins TRBV15 to TRBJ1-1; 7 bases fit TRBD1. Germline V lookup: CDR1 LNHNV, CDR2 YYDKDF (reference sequence). The trim removed 2 bases at V and 1 base at J, leaving 4 bases unmatched. The CDR3 is 15 residues long. Here the CDR3 DNA reads TGTGCCACCAGCAGAATACAGGGGACGAACACTGAAGCTTTCTTT. Translating it yields CATSRIQGTNTEAFF.

The chain carries TRBV7-9 and TRBJ2-3, with no clear D. This CDR3 is 13 amino acids long. Per the germline V gene, CDR1 is SEHNR and CDR2 is FQNEAQ (reference sequence). The V and J ends lost 6 bases and 0 bases respectively, with 7 bases between them. DNA of the CDR3: TGTGCCAGCAGACCCAGTAGCACAGATACGCAGTATTTT. Translating gives CASRPSSTDTQYF.

This clone appeared a few times. The chain links TRBV10-2 to TRBJ2-7, with D possibly TRBD2 on 5 matching bases. Germline V CDR1 and CDR2: WSHSY, SAAADI. V was pared by 6 bases and J by 2 bases, with 8 bases between. The CDR3 consists of 12 residues. For the CDR3, the DNA is TGCGCCAGCAGCGGGATGGCCTACGAGCAGTACTTC. Its protein is CASSGMAYEQYF.

The rearrangement joins TRBV28 to TRBJ2-3, with a weak D call TRBD1 (5 bases). V was cut by 1 base and J by 2 bases, with 28 bases left in between. Looked up from germline, CDR1 is MDHEN and CDR2 is SYDVKM. This CDR3 has 21 amino acids. CDR3 sequence reads: CASSLLIPRVWGRPITDTQYF. In nucleotides, the CDR3 is TGTGCCAGCAGTTTATTGATTCCCAGGGTTTGGGGCCGACCGATCACAGATACGCAGTATTTT.

This clone appeared a few times. V gene TRBV30 combines with J gene TRBJ1-4, with D maybe TRBD1 (5 bases). V lost 1 base to trimming and J lost 5 bases, with 11 bases between them. This CDR3 spans 14 amino acids. The germline CDR1 and CDR2 sequences are GTSNPN and SVGIG (reference sequence). Written as DNA, the CDR3 is TGTGCCTGGAGTGAGCTGGGACGCAATGAAAAACTGTTTTTT. Translating gives CAWSELGRNEKLFF.

V and J are TRBV7-6 and TRBJ2-5; 11 nucleotides agree with TRBD2. Per the germline V gene, CDR1 is SGHVS and CDR2 is FNYEAQ. V trimming: 1 base; J trimming: 5 bases; junction bases outside the gene matches: 6. CDR3 size: 16 residues. CDR3 bases: TGTGCCAGCAGCTTAGGACTAGCGGGGATCGGGGAGACCCAGTACTTC. It is translated as CASSLGLAGIGETQYF.

The rearrangement links TRBV4-2 to TRBJ2-2, with 7 bases identical to TRBD2. Germline V lookup: CDR1 LGHNA, CDR2 YNFKEQ. J was trimmed by 0 bases and V by 0 bases; bases with no gene match: 1. This CDR3 is 16 amino acids long. The CDR3 region has the DNA TGTGCCAGCAGCCAAGAGGGAGGGTCGAACACCGGGGAGCTGTTTTTT. This sequence encodes CASSQEGGSNTGELFF.

This clone was observed a single time. This chain connects TRBV7-9 to TRBJ1-3; D is undetermined. Trimming took 1 base from V and 0 from J, leaving 10 bases between them. Germline CDR1 and CDR2: SEHNR and FQNEAQ (reference sequence). This CDR3 contains 16 residues. CDR3 DNA: TGTGCCAGCAGCTTAGGTCAAGGGAGCTCTGGAAACACCATATATTTT. It codes for CASSLGQGSSGNTIYF.

The chain carries TRBV27 and TRBJ1-5; 8 bases line up with TRBD1. The ends lost 6 bases at V and 4 bases at J; junction bases unmatched: 5. CDR3 length: 14 amino acids. Germline V CDR1 and CDR2: MNHEY, SMNVEV (reference sequence). The CDR3 DNA sequence: TGTGCCAGCAGGCCGGGACAGGAAAATCAGCCCCAGCATTTT. It specifies CASRPGQENQPQHF.

The genes are TRBV7-9 and TRBJ1-2; the D is unclear. CDR3 size: 9 residues. With 5 bases removed from V and 12 bases from J, the gap between germline ends came to 7 bases. Germline lookup yields CDR1 SEHNR and CDR2 FQNEAQ (reference sequence). This CDR3 is CASSPLHTF. The CDR3 nucleotides read TGTGCCAGCAGCCCACTTCACACCTTC.

J is TRBJ2-2 and V is TRBV29-1, with D possibly matching TRBD2 (5 bases). V shed 6 bases and J shed 0 bases, with 14 bases lying between them. In germline, CDR1 is SQVTM, CDR2 ANQGSEA. The CDR3 length is 15 residues. The CDR3 nucleotides are TGCAGCGTGACGCCGGGAAGGACGAACACCGGGGAGCTGTTTTTT. As protein: CSVTPGRTNTGELFF.

The chain combines TRBV2 with TRBJ2-7, with TRBD2 matching over 7 bases. The CDR3 consists of 14 residues. J lost 3 bases, V lost 6 bases, and 8 bases had no gene match. CDR1 SNHLY and CDR2 FYNNEI come from the germline V gene. CDR3 amino acids: CASRKERDYYEQYF. DNA for the CDR3: TGTGCCAGCAGAAAGGAGCGGGACTACTACGAGCAGTACTTC.

The rearrangement uses TRBV9 and TRBJ2-5; TRBD2 matches 10 bases. Germline values: CDR1 SGDLS, CDR2 YYNGEE. The CDR3 has 16 amino acids. Trimming cost V 0 bases and J 4 bases; bases outside gene matches: 6. In DNA form, the CDR3 reads TGTGCCAGCAGCGTAGGGGCTAGCGGGAGTGCAGAGACCCAGTACTTC. It specifies CASSVGASGSAETQYF.

The chain has TRBV11-2 and TRBJ2-4; 10 nucleotides agree with TRBD2. V trimming: 4 bases; J trimming: 3 bases; junction bases outside the gene matches: 3. Germline CDR1 SGHAT, CDR2 FQNNGV. This CDR3 spans 15 amino acids. In DNA form, the CDR3 reads TGTGCCAGCAGCTGGGGGACTAGCGTCAAAAACATTCAGTACTTC. It codes for CASSWGTSVKNIQYF.

This chain joins TRBV19 and TRBJ1-4, with D uncertain. The ends were cut back, 7 bases at V and 8 bases at J, with 17 bases in the middle. This CDR3 region has 14 residues. CDR1 is LNHDA, CDR2 SQIVND, per germline (reference sequence). CDR3 in DNA: TGTGCCAGTACTGTGGGTTGGGCCACGGAAAAACTGTTTTTT. Its translation: CASTVGWATEKLFF.

Only one count was recorded for this clone. J is TRBJ1-2 and V is TRBV29-1; a possible D gene is TRBD1 (5 bases). Germline V gives CDR1 SQVTM, CDR2 ANQGSEA. V shed 0 bases and J shed 2 bases, with 13 bases lying between them. This CDR3 has 15 residues. This CDR3 reads CSVEDPQGYNYGYTF. CDR3 bases: TGCAGCGTTGAAGATCCCCAGGGCTACAACTATGGCTACACCTTC. The whole variable domain, filled in from reference TRBV29-1 and TRBJ1-2, reads SAVISQKPSRDICQRGTSLTIQCQVDSQVTMMFWYRQQPGQSLTLIATANQGSEATYESGFVIDKFPISRPNLTFSTLTVSNMSPEDSSIYLCSVEDPQGYNYGYTFGSGTRLTVV.